This T cell receptor (beta chain) stems from a study of CD8+ T cells in alopecia areata. Treatment noted: oral pan-JAK inhibitor, 5-10 mg twice daily. With 6 bases removed from V and 2 bases from J, the gap between germline ends came to 20 bases. The CDR3 loop spans 17 amino acids. Per the germline V gene, CDR1 is SNHLY and CDR2 is FYNNEI. RNA was isolated and reverse transcribed to cDNA, the sequencing template. Produced via immunoSEQ multiplex PCR; TCRdb's table is partial and in-frame only. The repertoire holds 95,000 to 150,000 clones, with more than 40% as singletons. Material: CD4+ T cells sorted from blood, obtained at week 4, from a patient treated with tofacitinib. J is TRBJ1-5 and V is TRBV2; possibly TRBD1 for D (5 bases). The clonotype was recovered from a human donor with alopecia areata. CDR3 protein: CASREPGLGRGNQPQHF. CDR3 bases: TGTGCCAGCAGAGAACCGGGACTGGGACGCGGCAATCAGCCCCAGCATTTT.